This TCR beta chain appears in the sequencing data of a study of beta chain features in type 1 diabetes. Points from the study as a whole: PCR, the amplification step, might favor shorter templates, equally in patients and controls.

Reverse transcribing all isolated RNA meant expressed TCRB transcripts were sequenced. The method was immunoSEQ multiplex PCR; TCRdb's version includes in-frame clones alone and lacks a portion of them. The sample lists some 180,000 clones; roughly an eighth were seen once. About this clone itself: As yet, its antigen is unknown.

The CDR3 covers 16 residues. With 1 base removed from V and 0 bases from J, the gap between germline ends came to 12 bases. CDR1 is LGHNA and CDR2 is YNFKEQ in the germline V gene. One heparinised draw, averaging roughly 0.12 L, was taken per donor. Cell sorting via CD45RO/CCR7/CD25/CD127/CD95/CD27 was performed to obtain CD4+ naive, central memory, regulatory and stem cell-like memory cells. This sequence was found in a woman aged 18-35 years in good health. Material for sequencing was central memory CD4+ T cells from blood. V is TRBV4-2 and J is TRBJ1-2; the D is unclear. The CDR3: CASSQVAAAANYGYTF. The DNA for the CDR3 is TGTGCCAGCAGCCAAGTCGCGGCGGCCGCTAACTATGGCTACACCTTC.